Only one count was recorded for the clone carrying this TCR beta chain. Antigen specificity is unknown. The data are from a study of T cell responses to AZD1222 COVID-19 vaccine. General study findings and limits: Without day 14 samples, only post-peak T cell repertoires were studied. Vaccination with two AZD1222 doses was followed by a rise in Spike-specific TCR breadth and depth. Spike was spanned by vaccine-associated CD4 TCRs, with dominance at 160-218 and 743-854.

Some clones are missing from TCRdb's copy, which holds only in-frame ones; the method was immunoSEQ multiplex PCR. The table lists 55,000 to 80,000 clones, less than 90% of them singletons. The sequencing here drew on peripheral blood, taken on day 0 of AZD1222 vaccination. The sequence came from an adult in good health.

In DNA form, the CDR3 reads TGTGCCAGCAGCTTGGTAGGGAGCGGAGCTTTCTTT. Its translation is CASSLVGSGAFF. V is TRBV5-4 and J is TRBJ1-1; D is unclear. The V gene's germline CDR1 is SGHNT and CDR2 YYREEE (reference sequence). V was cut by 0 bases and J by 10 bases, with 10 bases left in between. The CDR3 is 12 amino acids.